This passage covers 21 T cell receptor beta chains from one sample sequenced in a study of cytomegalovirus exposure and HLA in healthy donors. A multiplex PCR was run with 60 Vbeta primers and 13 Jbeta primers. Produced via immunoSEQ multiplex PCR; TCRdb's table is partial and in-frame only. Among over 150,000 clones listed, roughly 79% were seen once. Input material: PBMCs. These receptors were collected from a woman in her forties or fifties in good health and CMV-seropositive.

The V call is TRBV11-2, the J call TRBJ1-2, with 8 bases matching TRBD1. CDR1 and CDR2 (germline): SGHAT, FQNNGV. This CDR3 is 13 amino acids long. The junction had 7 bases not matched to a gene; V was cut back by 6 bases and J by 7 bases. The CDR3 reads CASREQGDGGYTF. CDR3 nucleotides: TGTGCCAGCAGAGAACAGGGGGACGGTGGCTACACCTTC.

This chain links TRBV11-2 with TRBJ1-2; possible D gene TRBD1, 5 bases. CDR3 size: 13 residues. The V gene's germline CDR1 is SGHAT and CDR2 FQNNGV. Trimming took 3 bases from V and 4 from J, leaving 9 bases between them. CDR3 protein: CASSFGGTYGYTF. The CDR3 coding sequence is TGTGCCAGCAGCTTCGGAGGGACCTATGGCTACACCTTC.

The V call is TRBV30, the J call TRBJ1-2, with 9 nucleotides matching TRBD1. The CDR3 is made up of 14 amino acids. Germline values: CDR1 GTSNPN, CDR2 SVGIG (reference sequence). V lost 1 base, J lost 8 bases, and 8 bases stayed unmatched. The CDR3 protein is CAWSALQGAEGYTF. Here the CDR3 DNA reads TGTGCCTGGAGTGCTTTACAGGGGGCGGAAGGCTACACCTTC.

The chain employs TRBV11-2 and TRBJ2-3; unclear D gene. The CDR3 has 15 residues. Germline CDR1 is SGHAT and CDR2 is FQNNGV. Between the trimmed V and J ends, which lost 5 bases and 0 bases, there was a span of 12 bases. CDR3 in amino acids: CASSLYSLSTDTQYF. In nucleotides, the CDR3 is TGTGCCAGCAGCCTCTACTCATTGAGCACAGATACGCAGTATTTT.

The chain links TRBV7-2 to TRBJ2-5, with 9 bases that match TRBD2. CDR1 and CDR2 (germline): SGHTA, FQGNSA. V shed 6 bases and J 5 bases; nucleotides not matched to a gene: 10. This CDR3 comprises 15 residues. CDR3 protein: CASSPLAGEGETQYF. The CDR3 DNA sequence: TGTGCCAGCAGTCCCTTAGCGGGGGAGGGGGAGACCCAGTACTTC.

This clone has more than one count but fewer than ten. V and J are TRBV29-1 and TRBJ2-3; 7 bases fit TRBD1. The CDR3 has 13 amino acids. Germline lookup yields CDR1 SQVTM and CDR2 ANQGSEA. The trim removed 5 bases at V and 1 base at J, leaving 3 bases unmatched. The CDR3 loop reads CSVRQGGTDTQYF. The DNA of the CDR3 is TGCAGCGTTCGCCAGGGGGGCACAGATACGCAGTATTTT.

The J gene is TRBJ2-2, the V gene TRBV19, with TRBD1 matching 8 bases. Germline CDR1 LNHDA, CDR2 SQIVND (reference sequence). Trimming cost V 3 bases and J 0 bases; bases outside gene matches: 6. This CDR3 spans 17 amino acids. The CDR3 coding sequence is TGTGCCAGTAGTATCGTGGGACAGGACGCGAACACCGGGGAGCTGTTTTTT. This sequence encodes CASSIVGQDANTGELFF.

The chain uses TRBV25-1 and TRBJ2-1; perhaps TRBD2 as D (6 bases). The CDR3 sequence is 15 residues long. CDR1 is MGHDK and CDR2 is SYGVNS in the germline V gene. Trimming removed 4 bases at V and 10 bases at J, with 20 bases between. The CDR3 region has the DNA TGTGCCAGCAGTGGGAGCTCCGGGTGGCGGGGAGAGCAGTTCTTC. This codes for CASSGSSGWRGEQFF. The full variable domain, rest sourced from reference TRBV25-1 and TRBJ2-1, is EADIYQTPRYLVIGTGKKITLECSQTMGHDKMYWYQQDPGMELHLIHYSYGVNSTEKGDLSSESTVSRIRTEHFPLTLESARPSHTSQYLCASSGSSGWRGEQFFGPGTRLTVL.

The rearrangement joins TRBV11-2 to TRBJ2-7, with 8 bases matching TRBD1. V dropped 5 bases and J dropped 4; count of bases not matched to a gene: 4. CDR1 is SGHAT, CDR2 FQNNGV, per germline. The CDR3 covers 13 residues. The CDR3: CASSLDREYEQYF. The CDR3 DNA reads TGTGCCAGCAGCCTGGACAGGGAATACGAGCAGTACTTC.

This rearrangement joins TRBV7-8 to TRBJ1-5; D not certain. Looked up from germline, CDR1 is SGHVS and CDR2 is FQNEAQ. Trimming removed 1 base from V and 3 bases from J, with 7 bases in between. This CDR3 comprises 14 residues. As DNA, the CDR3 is TGTGCCAGCAGCTTAGGGAGGGACAATCAGCCCCAGCATTTT. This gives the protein CASSLGRDNQPQHF.

The CDR3 sequence is CASSSKKGGRSYNEQFF. CDR3 nucleotides: TGTGCCAGTAGTTCCAAAAAGGGCGGGCGCTCCTACAATGAGCAGTTCTTC. This chain connects TRBV19 to TRBJ2-1; tentatively, D is TRBD2 (5 bases). Trimming took off 5 bases at V and 0 bases at J, with 17 bases between the two ends. Germline V CDR1 and CDR2: LNHDA, SQIVND (reference sequence). There are 17 residues in the CDR3.

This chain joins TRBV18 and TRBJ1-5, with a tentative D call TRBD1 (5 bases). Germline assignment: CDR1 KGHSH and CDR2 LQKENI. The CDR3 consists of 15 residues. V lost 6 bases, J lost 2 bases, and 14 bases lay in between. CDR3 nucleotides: TGTGCCAGCTCCTCGGGGACGGGAGGCAATCAGCCCCAGCATTTT. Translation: CASSSGTGGNQPQHF.

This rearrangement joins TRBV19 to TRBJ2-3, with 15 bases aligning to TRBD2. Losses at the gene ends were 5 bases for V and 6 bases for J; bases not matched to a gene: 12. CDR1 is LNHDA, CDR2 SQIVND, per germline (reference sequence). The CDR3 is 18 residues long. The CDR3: CASSRTSGRAMRGDTQYF. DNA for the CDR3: TGTGCCAGTAGTCGGACTAGCGGGAGGGCGATGCGCGGTGATACGCAGTATTTT.

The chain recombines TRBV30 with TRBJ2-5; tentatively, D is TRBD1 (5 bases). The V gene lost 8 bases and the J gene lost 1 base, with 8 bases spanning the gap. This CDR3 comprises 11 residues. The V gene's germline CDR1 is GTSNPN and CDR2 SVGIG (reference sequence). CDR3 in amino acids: CAQDTQETQYF. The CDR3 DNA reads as TGTGCCCAGGACACCCAAGAGACCCAGTACTTC.

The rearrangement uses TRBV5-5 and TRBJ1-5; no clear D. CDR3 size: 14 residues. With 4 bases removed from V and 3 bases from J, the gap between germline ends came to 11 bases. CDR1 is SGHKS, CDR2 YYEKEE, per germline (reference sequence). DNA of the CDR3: TGTGCCAGCAGCCCGATCGAGAACAATCAGCCCCAGCATTTT. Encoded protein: CASSPIENNQPQHF.

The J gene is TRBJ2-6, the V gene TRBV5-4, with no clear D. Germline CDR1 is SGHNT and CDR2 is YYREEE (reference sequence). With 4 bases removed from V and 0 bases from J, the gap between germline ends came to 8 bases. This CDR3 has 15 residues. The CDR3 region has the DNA TGTGCCAGCAGCCTTGCGAGCTCTGGGGCCAACGTCCTGACTTTC. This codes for CASSLASSGANVLTF.

The DNA for the CDR3 is TGTGCCAGCAGTGAGGCAGTCGGGACAGGGAGTACGCAGTATTTT. It specifies CASSEAVGTGSTQYF. The chain couples TRBV25-1 to TRBJ2-3, with 9 nucleotides matching TRBD1. V dropped 3 bases and J dropped 8; count of bases not matched to a gene: 9. The CDR3 covers 15 residues. Germline values: CDR1 MGHDK, CDR2 SYGVNS.

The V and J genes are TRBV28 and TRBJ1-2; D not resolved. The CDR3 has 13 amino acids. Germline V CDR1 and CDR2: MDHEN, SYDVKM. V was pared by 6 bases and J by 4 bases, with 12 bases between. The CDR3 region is CASRTQQPYGYTF. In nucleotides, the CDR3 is TGTGCCAGCAGGACACAGCAGCCCTATGGCTACACCTTC.

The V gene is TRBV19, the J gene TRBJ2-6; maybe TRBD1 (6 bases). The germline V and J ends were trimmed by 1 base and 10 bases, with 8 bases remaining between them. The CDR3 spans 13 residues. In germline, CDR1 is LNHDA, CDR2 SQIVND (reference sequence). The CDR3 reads CASSIGQVNVLTF. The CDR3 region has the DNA TGTGCCAGTAGTATAGGACAGGTTAACGTCCTGACTTTC.

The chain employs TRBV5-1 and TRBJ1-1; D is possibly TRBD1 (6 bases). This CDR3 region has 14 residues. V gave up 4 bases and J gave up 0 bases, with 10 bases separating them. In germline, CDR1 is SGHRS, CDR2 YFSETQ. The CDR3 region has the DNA TGCGCCAGCAGCCCGGACAGCTTGAACACTGAAGCTTTCTTT. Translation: CASSPDSLNTEAFF.

The CDR3 sequence: CASSRLAGDGTGELFF. As DNA, the CDR3 is TGTGCCAGTAGTCGGCTAGCGGGAGATGGCACCGGGGAGCTGTTTTTT. The chain recombines TRBV19 with TRBJ2-2; 10 bases line up with TRBD2. The V gene end was trimmed by 5 bases and the J gene end by 4 bases; junction bases not matched to a gene: 7. CDR1 is LNHDA, CDR2 SQIVND, per germline (reference sequence). This CDR3 has 16 amino acids.